What follows is one TCR beta chain and its context. The record originates from a study of T cell changes during pregnancy in multiple sclerosis. V shed 2 bases and J shed 7 bases, with 13 bases lying between them. This CDR3 comprises 14 residues. Looked up from germline, CDR1 is SGDLS and CDR2 is YYNGEE. Only in-frame clones appear in the TCRdb table, and some are missing; sequencing was by immunoSEQ multiplex PCR. The data contain tens of thousands of clones, approximately 90% of them singletons. This clonotype originated in a female donor with multiple sclerosis, enrolled in a pregnancy study. Source: CD4+ T cells from peripheral blood mononuclear cells, taken before pregnancy. V gene TRBV9 combines with J gene TRBJ2-1; possibly TRBD2 for D (5 bases). The DNA of the CDR3 is TGTGCCAGCAGCGTGCGGACTGGGCCTAATGAGCAGTTCTTC. As protein: CASSVRTGPNEQFF.